The 11 T cell receptor beta chains in this list originate from one sample, sequenced in a study of T cells after yellow fever vaccination. TCRdb analysed the 5' RACE reads with MiXCR anew, one entry per CDR3 protein. This sample has some 130,000 distinct CDR3 sequences, with just over 6.5% found just once. The sample in question was CD4+ T cells sorted from PBMCs, obtained 10 days after the yellow fever booster vaccination. These receptors all stem from a man aged 25 to 40 who received the YFV17D yellow fever vaccine.

This clonotype was detected only a few times. The CDR3 region has the DNA TGTGCCAGCAGATCAGAGGAAGGATTTGGCTACACCTTC. This translates into CASRSEEGFGYTF. The rearrangement links TRBV12-3 or TRBV12-4 to TRBJ1-2, with unresolved D. The V gene lost 6 bases and the J gene lost 7 bases, with 15 bases spanning the gap. This CDR3 is built from 13 residues.

This clonotype has ten or more counts. The chain uses TRBV28 and TRBJ2-7; no clear D gene. CDR1 and CDR2 from the germline V gene are MDHEN and SYDVKM. The CDR3 runs 14 residues. Trimming shortened V by 1 base and J by 0 bases, and 7 bases separated the two germline ends. CDR3 amino acids: CASSLYSVSYEQYF. Here the CDR3 DNA reads TGTGCCAGCAGTTTATATTCAGTCTCCTACGAGCAGTACTTC. The full variable domain, in which reference TRBV28 and TRBJ2-7 provide the parts outside the CDR3, is DVKVTQSSRYLVKRTGEKVFLECVQDMDHENMFWYRQDPGLGLRLIYFSYDVKMKEKGDIPEGYSVSREKKERFSLILESASTNQTSMYLCASSLYSVSYEQYFGPGTRLTVT.

This clonotype showed up many times. The CDR3 is CSVRGAGANVLTF. CDR3 nucleotides: TGCAGCGTTAGGGGGGCTGGGGCCAACGTCCTGACTTTC. This chain links TRBV29-1 with TRBJ2-6; D may be TRBD1 or TRBD2 (6 bases each). V gave up 5 bases and J gave up 2 bases, with 7 bases separating them. The CDR3 contains 13 residues. Germline values: CDR1 SQVTM, CDR2 ANQGSEA.

This clonotype turned up a few times. The chain uses TRBV20-1 and TRBJ2-5; the D is unclear. The V gene's germline CDR1 is DFQATT and CDR2 SNEGSKA (reference sequence). The CDR3 extends over 15 amino acids. V was pared by 2 bases and J by 1 base, with 14 bases between. CDR3 protein: CSARLSQLPQETQYF. The CDR3, as DNA: TGCAGTGCTAGACTGAGCCAGCTCCCCCAAGAGACCCAGTACTTC.

This clonotype was detected ten times or more. The chain couples TRBV12-3 or TRBV12-4 to TRBJ2-3, with 11 bases that match TRBD1. This CDR3 contains 14 residues. V shed 10 bases, J shed 3 bases, and the junction held 6 bases outside the gene matches. CDR3 protein: CAIGRDRGTDTQYF. CDR3 bases: TGTGCCATTGGAAGGGACAGGGGGACAGATACGCAGTATTTT.

This clonotype was seen repeatedly, ten times or more. V and J are TRBV7-3 and TRBJ2-1; the match to TRBD1 covers 7 bases. There are 16 residues in the CDR3. Per germline, CDR1 SGHTA and CDR2 FQGTGA. The V gene end was trimmed by 5 bases and the J gene end by 7 bases; junction bases not matched to a gene: 14. The CDR3 nucleotides read TGTGCCAGCAGCCCACACGTCCAGGGGGTTATGAATGAGCAGTTCTTC. Protein product: CASSPHVQGVMNEQFF.

This chain links TRBV7-2 with TRBJ2-2; 13 bases agree with TRBD2. J lost 4 bases, V lost 5 bases, and 4 bases had no gene match. The germline V gene has CDR1 SGHTA and CDR2 FQGNSA. This CDR3 has 16 amino acids. CDR3 in DNA: TGTGCCAGCAGCAATGGACTAGCGGGAGTCACCGGGGAGCTGTTTTTT. As protein: CASSNGLAGVTGELFF.

This clonotype showed up many times. V and J are TRBV2 and TRBJ2-7, with D possibly called TRBD1 or TRBD2 (5 bases each). The V end was cut by 3 bases, the J end by 1 base, with 10 bases between. CDR1 SNHLY and CDR2 FYNNEI come from the germline V gene. The CDR3 has 14 residues. CDR3 nucleotide sequence: TGTGCCAGCAGTGACGGGGCGAGGTCCTACGAGCAGTACTTC. Residues: CASSDGARSYEQYF.

In its sample, this clonotype was seen many times. The genes are TRBV20-1 and TRBJ2-7, with D hard to call. Germline V gene lookup returns CDR1 DFQATT and CDR2 SNEGSKA (reference sequence). The CDR3 consists of 15 residues. Trimming left V 5 bases short and J 2 bases short, with 19 bases between. CDR3 loop: CSAGNSGDLTYEQYF. In DNA form, the CDR3 reads TGCAGTGCTGGTAATTCAGGAGACTTAACCTACGAGCAGTACTTC.

The CDR3 DNA follows: TGTGCCAGCTCACGGGCTAGCGGAGACTACGAGCAGTACTTC. Protein sequence: CASSRASGDYEQYF. This chain uses TRBV5-4 with TRBJ2-7; TRBD2 aligns across 7 bases. The CDR3 sequence is 14 residues long. The germline V gene encodes CDR1 SGHNT and CDR2 YYREEE (reference sequence). The V segment lost 7 bases and the J segment 3 bases; nucleotides outside the gene matches: 10. The variable domain in full, with the rest retrieved from reference TRBV5-4 and TRBJ2-7, is ETGVTQSPTHLIKTRGQQVTLRCSSQSGHNTVSWYQQALGQGPQFIFQYYREEENGRGNFPPRFSGLQFPNYSSELNVNALELDDSALYLCASSRASGDYEQYFGPGTRLTVT.

This clonotype was seen at least ten times. The chain uses TRBV7-9 and TRBJ2-3, with unresolved D. This CDR3 is 12 amino acids long. V lost 10 bases to trimming and J lost 7 bases, with 15 bases between them. Germline V gene data show CDR1 as SEHNR and CDR2 as FQNEAQ (reference sequence). The CDR3 nucleotides read TGTGCCACCATGGTCCCTTCGAATACGCAGTATTTT. This sequence encodes CATMVPSNTQYF.